The rows below give T cell receptor beta chains drawn from one sample of a study of lymphopenia after photon versus proton radiotherapy. Method: immunoSEQ multiplex PCR; TCRdb's copy keeps in-frame clones and lacks some. The sample contains about 45,000 clones, less than 90% of which appear only once. The input for sequencing was peripheral blood, taken from a patient treated with photon-based radiotherapy. All receptors come from a man in his forties with gastric cancer. Both conserved end residues are part of each CDR3. Fields, in order: V gene, clone size, D gene, J gene, CDR3 protein, CDR3 DNA. The D gene is left open where the match is weak. Clone sizes are given selectively: once, few, many, or a class where the clone is expanded.

TRBV4-3	-	-	TRBJ2-2	CASSQERTYGGELFF	TGCGCCAGCAGCCAAGAGAGGACCTATGGAGGGGAGCTGTTTTTT
TRBV5-1	-	TRBD2	TRBJ2-2	CASSFRTSGDGELFF	TGCGCCAGCAGCTTCAGGACTAGCGGGGACGGGGAGCTGTTTTTT
TRBV7-2	once	TRBD1	TRBJ2-6	CASSRNQGAGANVLTF	TGTGCCAGCAGCCGAAACCAGGGGGCTGGGGCCAACGTCCTGACTTTC
TRBV19	-	TRBD1	TRBJ2-7	CASSVQGGSYEQYF	TGTGCCAGTAGTGTGCAAGGGGGCAGCTACGAGCAGTACTTC
TRBV4-2	-	-	TRBJ2-1	CASSQVWRQEPGNEQFF	TGTGCCAGCAGCCAAGTATGGAGACAGGAACCAGGCAATGAGCAGTTCTTC
TRBV18	-	-	TRBJ2-1	CASSPVADAYNEQFF	TGTGCCAGCTCACCAGTGGCAGACGCCTACAATGAGCAGTTCTTC
TRBV18	once	TRBD1	TRBJ2-2	CASSPPGTGTGELFF	TGTGCCAGCTCACCGCCCGGGACAGGCACCGGGGAGCTGTTTTTT
TRBV9	few	-	TRBJ1-5	CASTQARDPNQPQHF	TGTGCCAGCACGCAGGCCAGGGATCCCAATCAGCCCCAGCATTTT
TRBV27	-	TRBD1	TRBJ1-1	CASLTYDRGTEAFF	TGTGCCAGCCTCACGTATGACAGGGGGACTGAAGCTTTCTTT
TRBV11-2	-	-	TRBJ2-2	CASSLVYRRGASGGELFF	TGTGCCAGCAGCTTAGTATATAGGAGGGGGGCCTCCGGCGGGGAGCTGTTTTTT